Listed below are T cell receptor beta chains from one sample, sequenced in a study of cytomegalovirus exposure and HLA in healthy donors. Clones were sequenced by immunoSEQ multiplex PCR, and TCRdb holds only the in-frame ones, with some missing. The table lists 150,000 to 170,000 clones, about four fifths of them singletons, with less than 8.5% in the top ten. The sample taken for sequencing was PBMCs. Receptor source: a man under 40 in good health and CMV-seropositive. The CDR3 runs from the conserved cysteine through the conserved F or W. The D gene is left open where the match is weak. A row's size may be missing; if present it is once, few, many or a size class.

cdr3_nt cdr3_aa clone_size v_call d_call j_call cdr3_length
TGTGCCAGCAAACCAGGGGCTGGCTACGAGCAGTACTTC CASKPGAGYEQYF few TRBV28 - TRBJ2-7 13
TGTGCCAGCTCACAGGGGACAGGGGGTAATGAAAAACTGTTTTTT CASSQGTGGNEKLFF - TRBV18 TRBD1 TRBJ1-4 15
TGTGCCAGCAGCCCCCGGGGGAACACTGAAGCTTTCTTT CASSPRGNTEAFF - TRBV11-3 - TRBJ1-1 13
TGTGCCAGCACTTCCGCGGTCCCCAAAAACATTCAGTACTTC CASTSAVPKNIQYF - TRBV28 - TRBJ2-4 14
TGTGCCAGCAGTTATATCGAGGGCAGGTCTTATGGCTACACCTTC CASSYIEGRSYGYTF - TRBV5-4 - TRBJ1-2 15
TGTGCCAGCAGCCGACTGGGACTAGCGGGGGGGCACGACGAGCAGTACTTC CASSRLGLAGGHDEQYF - TRBV4-2 TRBD2 TRBJ2-7 17
TGTGCCAGCAGCTCGAGGTCCGCAACTAATGAAAAACTGTTTTTT CASSSRSATNEKLFF - TRBV13 - TRBJ1-4 15
TGTGCCAGCAGTCTAACAGGGAACACTGAAGCTTTCTTT CASSLTGNTEAFF - TRBV2 - TRBJ1-1 13
TGCGCCAGCAGCTTGAGCAGACTAGCGGGACCGAACACCGGGGAGCTGTTTTTT CASSLSRLAGPNTGELFF - TRBV5-1 TRBD2 TRBJ2-2 18
TGTGCCAGCAGCACTAGCGGGGGGATGGGGGAGCAGTACTTC CASSTSGGMGEQYF many TRBV4-2 TRBD2 TRBJ2-7 14
TGTGCCAGTAAAAGGGGGGCAGGGGGTATGAACACTGAAGCTTTCTTT CASKRGAGGMNTEAFF - TRBV19 TRBD1 TRBJ1-1 16
TGTGCCAGCAGTGAAGTTCACAGACAAGAGACCCAGTACTTC CASSEVHRQETQYF - TRBV2 - TRBJ2-5 14
TGTGCCACCAAAGACGGGGGAAACAATGAGCAGTTCTTC CATKDGGNNEQFF - TRBV15 - TRBJ2-1 13
TGTGCCAGCAGATTGGACAGGGTTGACACCGGGGAGCTGTTTTTT CASRLDRVDTGELFF - TRBV7-3 TRBD1 TRBJ2-2 15
TGTGCCAGTAGTAATGGCCCTATGACAGGGCCCTACGAGCAGTACTTC CASSNGPMTGPYEQYF once TRBV19 TRBD1 TRBJ2-7 16
TGTGCCAGCAGTGTACCTTACAGGGACCCCCTCCTCTACGAGCAGTACTTC CASSVPYRDPLLYEQYF - TRBV27 - TRBJ2-7 17
TGTGCCAGCTCACCCGGACAGGGGCGGACGGGCGCTGAAGCTTTCTTT CASSPGQGRTGAEAFF - TRBV18 TRBD1 TRBJ1-1 16
TGTGCCATCAGGGGGAGTAGCTCCTATAATTCACCCCTCCACTTT CAIRGSSSYNSPLHF - TRBV10-3 - TRBJ1-6 15
TGTGCCAGCAGTGTACGAGTCACAGATACGCAGTATTTT CASSVRVTDTQYF once TRBV6-1 - TRBJ2-3 13
TGTGCCAGCAGTTCTCCGGGAGGGGCTTTCTTT CASSSPGGAFF - TRBV6-5 - TRBJ1-1 11
TGTGCCGGGGACTGGAGCTCTGGAAACACCATATATTTT CAGDWSSGNTIYF - TRBV7-9 - TRBJ1-3 13
TGCAGCGTTCATGGGCGGGGGGAGAAAGAGACCCAGTACTTC CSVHGRGEKETQYF - TRBV29-1 TRBD2 TRBJ2-5 14
TGTGCCAGCAGCCTTCCCGGGACAGCCCTTGGGGCTTTCTTT CASSLPGTALGAFF - TRBV6-6 TRBD1 TRBJ1-1 14
TGTGCCAGCAGTGGCCACGGGGGAGGTGGAAACACCATATATTTT CASSGHGGGGNTIYF few TRBV6-1 - TRBJ1-3 15
TGCGCCAGCAGCGGCATCGGGGGGCCCGGGGATGGCTACACCTTC CASSGIGGPGDGYTF - TRBV5-1 - TRBJ1-2 15
TGTGCCAGCAGCCTTCCCCGGGAGCTGTTTTTT CASSLPRELFF - TRBV7-8 - TRBJ2-2 11
TGTGCCAGCTCGCCCGGAAGTAGCGGGAGGGAGTTTAACCATGAGCAGTTCTTC CASSPGSSGREFNHEQFF once TRBV18 TRBD2 TRBJ2-1 18
TGCGCCAGCAGCCAAGCGACTAGCGGGAGCAATGAGCAGTTCTTC CASSQATSGSNEQFF - TRBV4-1 TRBD2 TRBJ2-1 15
TGTGCCAGCAGTTTCCGGGACAGGGGTCGGTATGGCTACACCTTC CASSFRDRGRYGYTF - TRBV27 TRBD1 TRBJ1-2 15
TGTGCCAGCAGTGTGGGGGGACCTGGGAACTATGGCTACACCTTC CASSVGGPGNYGYTF - TRBV6-1 - TRBJ1-2 15
TGTGCCAGCAAGGACAGGAGCTCTGGAAACACCATATATTTT CASKDRSSGNTIYF - TRBV19 TRBD1 TRBJ1-3 14
TGTGCCAGCAGTTTTCAGAGGGGAGGGCCCCAGCATTTT CASSFQRGGPQHF few TRBV27 - TRBJ1-5 13
TGTGCCAGCAGTCAGGGGAGTGCATATACGCAGTATTTT CASSQGSAYTQYF few TRBV27 - TRBJ2-3 13
TGCGCCAGCAGCCTCCCAGCGGGAGGGTATGATGAGCAGTTCTTC CASSLPAGGYDEQFF - TRBV5-1 TRBD2 TRBJ2-1 15